These 32 T cell receptor beta chains originate from one sample sequenced in a study of OX40 agonist ivuxolimab in advanced cancers. Here immunoSEQ multiplex PCR was the method, and the copy in TCRdb shows in-frame clones only, minus some. The table shows more than 45,000 clones, with around 90% occurring only once. Specimen: CD4+ or CD8+ T cells sorted from blood, collected in a trial of the OX40 agonist ivuxolimab. The receptors come from an adult with an advanced solid tumor such as melanoma, head and neck, liver or kidney cancer.

This clone came up once. J is TRBJ1-2 and V is TRBV27; perhaps TRBD1 as D (6 bases). Germline CDR1 and CDR2: MNHEY and SMNVEV (reference sequence). Between the trimmed V and J ends, which lost 6 bases and 2 bases, there was a span of 13 bases. The CDR3 runs to 14 residues. The CDR3 loop reads CASSFGGSNYGYTF. Written as DNA, the CDR3 is TGTGCCAGCAGCTTTGGGGGCTCCAACTATGGCTACACCTTC.

The chain joins TRBV30 to TRBJ2-1, with D possibly being TRBD1 (5 bases). The CDR3 spans 15 residues. Trimming left V 4 bases short and J 0 bases short, with 13 bases between. CDR1 is GTSNPN and CDR2 is SVGIG in the germline V gene (reference sequence). The CDR3 is CAWKADSSSYNEQFF. The CDR3 region has the DNA TGTGCCTGGAAAGCTGACAGCAGCTCCTACAATGAGCAGTTCTTC.

The chain carries TRBV20-1 and TRBJ2-5, with D possibly TRBD2 on 5 matching bases. Trimming stripped 7 bases from V and 5 bases from J, with 11 bases between. Germline lookup yields CDR1 DFQATT and CDR2 SNEGSKA (reference sequence). CDR3 length: 11 residues. CDR3 protein: CSGSGPETQYF. In nucleotides, the CDR3 is TGCAGTGGGAGCGGCCCCGAGACCCAGTACTTC.

The J gene is TRBJ2-5, the V gene TRBV10-3; D might be TRBD1 (5 bases). The CDR3 is 16 amino acids. Germline V gene lookup returns CDR1 ENHRY and CDR2 SYGVKD. Deletions cut 0 bases from V and 4 bases from J, with 15 bases between. The chain's CDR3 is CAISESYSGKRETQYF. DNA for the CDR3: TGTGCCATCAGTGAGTCATACTCAGGGAAACGAGAGACCCAGTACTTC.

The chain carries TRBV23-1 and TRBJ2-1, with 7 nucleotides matching TRBD2. TRBV23-1 is classed as an ORF, of uncertain function. This CDR3 is built from 20 residues. Trimming took 6 bases from V and 0 from J; bases not matched to a gene: 20. Written as DNA, the CDR3 is TGCGCCAGCAGCGCGCTCTCCTTCGTCTCTAGCGGAGGCTCCTACAATGAGCAGTTCTTC. Translation: CASSALSFVSSGGSYNEQFF.

This rearrangement joins TRBV28 to TRBJ2-1, with a weak D call TRBD2 (6 bases). The V end was cut by 3 bases, the J end by 0 bases, with 12 bases between. Looked up from germline, CDR1 is MDHEN and CDR2 is SYDVKM. The CDR3 consists of 16 residues. CDR3 sequence (DNA): TGTGCCAGCAGTTTTATCAGCGGGTACTCCTACAATGAGCAGTTCTTC. Translated: CASSFISGYSYNEQFF.

This sequence joins TRBV18 and TRBJ2-7; 8 bases align to TRBD1. CDR1 and CDR2 (germline): KGHSH, LQKENI. CDR3 length: 17 residues. The J segment lost 3 bases and the V segment lost 3 bases, leaving 13 bases of the junction unmatched. DNA of the CDR3: TGTGCCAGCTCACCGGGACAGGCAAACTACCCCCTCTACGAGCAGTACTTC. Protein: CASSPGQANYPLYEQYF.

J is TRBJ2-5 and V is TRBV7-6; TRBD1 matches 8 bases. The DNA matches TRBJ2-7 better at its end, which makes the J call doubtful. The CDR3 is made up of 14 amino acids. Germline CDR1 and CDR2: SGHVS and FNYEAQ. The CDR3 region is CASSSGTGTYEQYF. DNA for the CDR3: TGTGCCAGCAGCTCGGGGACAGGAACCTACGAGCAGTACTTC.

The rearrangement uses TRBV9 and TRBJ1-4, with no clear D. The CDR3 runs 16 residues. Germline loops: CDR1 SGDLS, CDR2 YYNGEE. Trimming took 0 bases from V and 4 from J, leaving 13 bases between them. The CDR3 DNA sequence: TGTGCCAGCAGCGTAGGGGCCGAGGTCTTTAATGAAAAACTGTTTTTT. This sequence encodes CASSVGAEVFNEKLFF.

CDR3 loop: CASGPKVEDGYTF. In nucleotides, the CDR3 is TGTGCCAGCGGCCCCAAGGTGGAGGATGGCTACACCTTC. This chain connects TRBV27 to TRBJ1-2; D call uncertain. The CDR3 loop spans 13 amino acids. The germline gives CDR1 MNHEY, CDR2 SMNVEV (reference sequence). The germline V and J ends were trimmed by 8 bases and 6 bases, with 16 bases remaining between them.

The rearrangement joins TRBV10-2 to TRBJ2-3, with 12 bases identical to TRBD2. V lost 4 bases and J lost 2; bases outside the gene matches: 4. From germline, CDR1 is WSHSY and CDR2 SAAADI. CDR3 length: 16 residues. The CDR3 loop reads CASSGSSGGVTDTQYF. CDR3 in DNA: TGCGCCAGCAGTGGATCTAGCGGGGGGGTCACAGATACGCAGTATTTT.

V is TRBV4-1 and J is TRBJ2-1, with TRBD1 matching over 9 bases. Losses at the gene ends were 4 bases for V and 7 bases for J; bases not matched to a gene: 8. The CDR3 loop spans 15 amino acids. Germline-derived CDR1 and CDR2 are MGHRA and YSYEKL. CDR3 bases: TGCGCCAGCAGCCTCGGGACAGGGACCCTGAATGAGCAGTTCTTC. As protein: CASSLGTGTLNEQFF.

The genes are TRBV13 and TRBJ2-7; maybe TRBD1 (6 bases). This CDR3 region has 16 residues. Trimming pared 2 bases from V and 0 bases from J, leaving 14 bases between. CDR1 is PRHDT and CDR2 is FYEKMQ in the germline V gene (reference sequence). The CDR3 loop reads CASSLSTGPSSYEQYF. The CDR3 coding sequence is TGTGCCAGCAGCTTAAGTACAGGGCCAAGCTCCTACGAGCAGTACTTC.

The chain uses TRBV19 and TRBJ1-5, with D hard to call. The V and J ends lost 3 bases and 3 bases respectively, with 6 bases between them. Germline lookup yields CDR1 LNHDA and CDR2 SQIVND (reference sequence). This CDR3 has 13 residues. The CDR3 nucleotides are TGTGCCAGTAGTATGGTGATCAATCAGCCCCAGCATTTT. Protein product: CASSMVINQPQHF.

The chain uses TRBV30 and TRBJ1-2, with D hard to call. V lost 0 bases and J lost 3, with 11 bases in between. CDR1 and CDR2 (germline): GTSNPN, SVGIG (reference sequence). CDR3 size: 14 residues. The CDR3 coding sequence is TGTGCCTGGAGTGTTTTACTTTTTCACTATGGCTACACCTTC. It yields the protein CAWSVLLFHYGYTF.

This clone was detected only a few times. The gene calls are TRBV7-2 and TRBJ1-2, with a possible D match to TRBD1 (5 bases). Trimming took 4 bases from V and 4 from J, leaving 19 bases between them. Germline CDR1 reads SGHTA; CDR2 reads FQGNSA. CDR3 length: 16 residues. The CDR3 is CASSSDLDSLGYGYTF. The DNA for the CDR3 is TGTGCCAGCAGCTCCGACCTTGACAGTCTTGGCTATGGCTACACCTTC.

This chain links TRBV10-2 with TRBJ2-7, with unresolved D. The CDR3 is 15 amino acids. V shed 6 bases and J shed 0 bases, with 15 bases lying between them. Germline CDR1 reads WSHSY; CDR2 reads SAAADI. CDR3 coding DNA: TGCGCCAGCAGGCCCAATGGGCCGAGCTCCTACGAGCAGTACTTC. As protein: CASRPNGPSSYEQYF.

The chain uses TRBV10-2 and TRBJ1-6, with D hard to call. Germline values: CDR1 WSHSY, CDR2 SAAADI. V was shortened by 5 bases and J by 12 bases, with 17 bases between the two germline ends. This CDR3 has 14 residues. The CDR3 loop is CASSTGPPMQPLHF. CDR3 DNA: TGCGCCAGCAGTACCGGCCCACCAATGCAACCCCTCCACTTT.

For this clone: A read error may account for a junction end that differs from germline. This chain connects TRBV5-3 to TRBJ2-4; no clear D. TRBV5-3 is known as an ORF, though its function is uncertain. This CDR3 contains 15 residues. CDR3 protein: CASSSVLIAKNIQYF. Written as DNA, the CDR3 is TGTGCCAGCAGCTCTGTCCTGATAGCCAAAAACATTCAGTACTTC.

The chain joins TRBV5-6 to TRBJ2-7; tentatively, D is TRBD1 or TRBD2 (5 bases each). CDR3 length: 13 residues. Trimming shortened V by 0 bases and J by 6 bases, and 10 bases separated the two germline ends. The germline gives CDR1 SGHDT, CDR2 YYEEEE. The CDR3 sequence: CASSLVRGVEQYF. DNA of the CDR3: TGTGCCAGCAGCTTGGTGCGAGGGGTCGAGCAGTACTTC.

The chain employs TRBV16 and TRBJ2-5; 10 positions agree with TRBD1. CDR1 and CDR2 (germline): KGHSY, FQNENV. The V segment lost 1 base and the J segment 5 bases; nucleotides outside the gene matches: 19. The CDR3 contains 20 residues. CDR3 amino acids: CASSQLARTGGTSIVETQYF. The DNA of the CDR3 is TGTGCCAGCAGCCAATTGGCAAGGACAGGGGGGACCTCAATCGTGGAGACCCAGTACTTC.

This clone was observed a handful of times. The V call is TRBV27, the J call TRBJ2-7; possibly TRBD2 for D (7 bases). This CDR3 region has 16 residues. The germline V gene encodes CDR1 MNHEY and CDR2 SMNVEV (reference sequence). V dropped 1 base and J dropped 3 bases, with 16 bases sitting between them. In nucleotides, the CDR3 is TGTGCCAGCAGTTTATACGGGACGGGGGGCTACTACGAGCAGTACTTC. Its translation is CASSLYGTGGYYEQYF.

The J gene is TRBJ2-7, the V gene TRBV6-5; D possibly matches TRBD1 or TRBD2 (5 bases each). The CDR3 totals 14 residues. Germline CDR1 and CDR2: MNHEY and SVGAGI. The V gene lost 8 bases and the J gene lost 6 bases, with 20 bases spanning the gap. The CDR3 region has the DNA TGTGCCAGCGCCCCCGGTGGGGGTAATGGCGAGCAGTACTTC. Its translation is CASAPGGGNGEQYF.

This clone appeared a single time. The chain combines TRBV5-4 with TRBJ1-1; the D gene is possibly TRBD1 (5 bases). Germline V gives CDR1 SGHNT, CDR2 YYREEE (reference sequence). This CDR3 has 14 residues. Trimming cost V 4 bases and J 1 base, with 11 bases left between them. CDR3 DNA: TGTGCCAGCAGCAACGGGGACTCGAACACTGAAGCTTTCTTT. Translating gives CASSNGDSNTEAFF.

The V call is TRBV18, the J call TRBJ2-7, with D unclear. CDR1 and CDR2 from the germline V gene are KGHSH and LQKENI. V lost 6 bases and J 0 bases, leaving 9 bases between the germline ends. CDR3 length equals 13 residues. CDR3 in DNA: TGTGCCAGCTCTCCGGTAAGCTCCTACGAGCAGTACTTC. Amino acids: CASSPVSSYEQYF.

The chain has TRBV19 and TRBJ2-1; no definite D call. Trimming cost V 3 bases and J 6 bases, with 6 bases left between them. The CDR3 runs 12 residues. CDR1 and CDR2 from the germline V gene are LNHDA and SQIVND (reference sequence). In DNA form, the CDR3 reads TGTGCCAGTAGTATCCCTAGCAATGAGCAGTTCTTC. Protein sequence: CASSIPSNEQFF.

The chain employs TRBV30 and TRBJ2-3; D not resolved. V lost 5 bases to trimming and J lost 9 bases, with 9 bases between them. Germline assignment: CDR1 GTSNPN and CDR2 SVGIG (reference sequence). There are 10 residues in the CDR3. CDR3 sequence (DNA): TGTGCCTGGTCTTCCGAAACGCAGTATTTT. Translated: CAWSSETQYF.

This chain links TRBV15 with TRBJ1-3; no reliable D call. Trimming stripped 8 bases from V and 2 bases from J, with 7 bases between. Germline V gene lookup returns CDR1 LNHNV and CDR2 YYDKDF (reference sequence). This CDR3 is built from 12 residues. CDR3 loop: CATGIPGNTIYF. The CDR3 DNA reads as TGTGCCACCGGCATCCCTGGAAACACCATATATTTT. Combining the CDR3 with reference TRBV15 and TRBJ1-3 gives the whole variable domain DAMVIQNPRYQVTQFGKPVTLSCSQTLNHNVMYWYQQKSSQAPKLLFHYYDKDFNNEADTPDNFQSRRPNTSFCFLDIRSPGLGDTAMYLCATGIPGNTIYFGEGSWLTVV.

The chain employs TRBV7-9 and TRBJ2-3, with D unresolved. This CDR3 has 19 amino acids. The ends were cut back, 4 bases at V and 0 bases at J, with 23 bases in the middle. Looked up from germline, CDR1 is SEHNR and CDR2 is FQNEAQ (reference sequence). The CDR3 DNA reads as TGTGCCAGCAGCTCCATTCCCGGGCTACCCGCCCAAAGCACAGATACGCAGTATTTT. As protein: CASSSIPGLPAQSTDTQYF.

The rearrangement links TRBV4-1 to TRBJ2-7, with a weak D call TRBD1 (5 bases). Per the germline V gene, CDR1 is MGHRA and CDR2 is YSYEKL. This CDR3 comprises 15 residues. Between the trimmed V and J ends, which lost 4 bases and 2 bases, there was a span of 15 bases. Written as DNA, the CDR3 is TGCGCCAGCAGCCCTCAAGTACAGGCTACCTACGAGCAGTACTTC. Amino acid sequence: CASSPQVQATYEQYF.

The V and J genes are TRBV2 and TRBJ1-2; D unresolved. V was cut by 0 bases and J by 0 bases, with 5 bases left in between. Germline V gene data show CDR1 as SNHLY and CDR2 as FYNNEI. The CDR3 has 14 amino acids. The CDR3 nucleotides are TGTGCCAGCAGTGAAGCGGGGACTAACTATGGCTACACCTTC. Amino acids: CASSEAGTNYGYTF.

The chain employs TRBV6-5 and TRBJ2-2; 10 bases map to TRBD2. With 3 bases clipped from V and 5 bases from J, the junction kept 3 bases outside the gene matches. Germline CDR1 MNHEY, CDR2 SVGAGI. This CDR3 is built from 15 residues. CDR3 residues: CASSYIAGGTGELFF. CDR3 bases: TGTGCCAGCAGTTATATAGCGGGGGGTACCGGGGAGCTGTTTTTT.